This entry describes one T cell receptor (beta chain). Its specificity is not known. This specimen belongs to a study of lymphopenia after photon versus proton radiotherapy. Per the germline V gene, CDR1 is SGDLS and CDR2 is YYNGEE. This CDR3 has 17 residues. The germline V and J ends were trimmed by 4 bases and 2 bases, with 19 bases remaining between them. Regarding the study as a whole: After lymphocyte nadir, photon-treated repertoires showed oligoclonal expansion, especially CD8+ Temra. Survival link was tested only in deceased patients; proton benefit remains a possibility. Under photons, naive T cells and diversity fell while effector/memory populations rose.

Using immunoSEQ multiplex PCR, the repertoire was profiled, and TCRdb retains in-frame clones only, with some absent. The sample records around 30,000 clones, nearly 90% being singletons. The sequences come from peripheral blood, collected from a patient treated with proton-based radiotherapy. The clonotype originates from a woman aged 70-85 years with pancreatic cancer. Some clones in this sample may be carry-over from other donors' samples. V and J are TRBV9 and TRBJ2-1, with D perhaps given as TRBD1 or TRBD2 (6 bases each). DNA of the CDR3: TGTGCCAGCAGCCCCCCCCCTTTGGGGGGCCCCTACAATGAGCAGTTCTTC. Its translation: CASSPPPLGGPYNEQFF.